The 21 T cell receptor beta chains below were found in one sample sequenced in a study of blood T cell repertoires in COVID-19. Libraries were prepared by immunoSEQ multiplex PCR; TCRdb keeps only in-frame clonotypes and omits some of them. This sample has approximately 150,000 clones, with approximately 95% found just once. The sample consisted of peripheral blood. The receptors come from a woman aged 55-69 years with COVID-19, enrolled during active disease.

V gene TRBV7-2 combines with J gene TRBJ1-2; D remains unclear. Germline-derived CDR1 and CDR2 are SGHTA and FQGNSA. The CDR3 covers 16 residues. Trimming pared 0 bases from V and 2 bases from J, leaving 13 bases between. CDR3 sequence: CASSLASAVPNYGYTF. Written as DNA, the CDR3 is TGTGCCAGCAGCTTAGCCTCGGCGGTCCCCAACTATGGCTACACCTTC. The whole variable domain, filled in from reference TRBV7-2 and TRBJ1-2, reads GAGVSQSPSNKVTEKGKDVELRCDPISGHTALYWYRQSLGQGLEFLIYFQGNSAPDKSGLPSDRFSAERTGGSVSTLTIQRTQQEDSAVYLCASSLASAVPNYGYTFGSGTRLTVV.

CDR3 nucleotides: TGTGCCAGCAGTTTAGCGGGGGGGCAGGTATATGAGCAGTTCTTC. Translated, it gives CASSLAGGQVYEQFF. This chain joins TRBV27 and TRBJ2-1; 9 bases match TRBD2. The germline V gene encodes CDR1 MNHEY and CDR2 SMNVEV (reference sequence). The CDR3 is made up of 15 amino acids. With 2 bases clipped from V and 8 bases from J, the junction kept 7 bases outside the gene matches.

The chain has TRBV2 and TRBJ2-7; TRBD1 agrees at 7 bases. The CDR3 sequence is 12 residues long. In germline, CDR1 is SNHLY, CDR2 FYNNEI. The V gene end was trimmed by 6 bases and the J gene end by 4 bases; junction bases not matched to a gene: 3. CDR3 nucleotides: TGTGCCAGCAGCAGGGGGTTATACGAGCAGTACTTC. It yields the protein CASSRGLYEQYF.

The CDR3 protein is CASSYRAGPTYGYTF. The CDR3 bases are TGTGCCAGCAGTTACCGGGCGGGGCCTACCTATGGCTACACCTTC. The genes are TRBV6-2 or TRBV6-3 and TRBJ1-2, with D possibly matching TRBD1 (5 bases). This CDR3 is 15 amino acids long. Germline V gives CDR1 MNHEY, CDR2 SVGEGT. V lost 2 bases and J lost 4, with 14 bases in between.

The chain combines TRBV5-4 with TRBJ2-3, with 9 nucleotides matching TRBD2. Germline values: CDR1 SGHNT, CDR2 YYREEE (reference sequence). The CDR3 length is 15 residues. The trim removed 5 bases at V and 8 bases at J, leaving 12 bases unmatched. Written as DNA, the CDR3 is TGTGCCAGCAGAGAAGGGGGACTAGCCCCGGGTACGCAGTATTTT. It encodes CASREGGLAPGTQYF.

The chain employs TRBV27 and TRBJ1-2; D is ambiguous. Trimming pared 5 bases from V and 3 bases from J, leaving 13 bases between. The CDR3 consists of 14 residues. Germline CDR1 and CDR2: MNHEY and SMNVEV (reference sequence). As DNA, the CDR3 is TGTGCCAGCAGTCCGAAGCGCACGGACTATGGCTACACCTTC. It codes for CASSPKRTDYGYTF.

V and J are TRBV6-1 and TRBJ1-5; D gene unclear. CDR1 MNHNS and CDR2 SASEGT come from the germline V gene. Trimming shortened V by 2 bases and J by 7 bases, and 15 bases separated the two germline ends. The CDR3 has 15 amino acids. CDR3 DNA: TGTGCCAGCAGTGAACTGTACTATTTGCGGCAGCCCCAGCATTTT. It is translated as CASSELYYLRQPQHF.

The chain has TRBV7-9 and TRBJ2-1; D not resolved. This CDR3 region has 14 residues. From germline, CDR1 is SEHNR and CDR2 FQNEAQ (reference sequence). V dropped 6 bases and J dropped 7 bases, with 16 bases sitting between them. Here the CDR3 reads CASSRGFSGNEQFF. Here the CDR3 DNA reads TGTGCCAGCAGTAGAGGTTTTTCTGGGAATGAGCAGTTCTTC.

J is TRBJ2-7 and V is TRBV7-9; 12 bases match TRBD1. CDR3 length: 15 amino acids. The germline CDR1 and CDR2 sequences are SEHNR and FQNEAQ (reference sequence). V trimming: 1 base; J trimming: 4 bases; junction bases outside the gene matches: 2. The CDR3 spells CASSLVGQGAYEQYF. The CDR3, as DNA: TGTGCCAGCAGCTTAGTGGGACAGGGGGCATACGAGCAGTACTTC.

The chain employs TRBV10-3 and TRBJ1-6, with a tentative D call TRBD1 (5 bases). The CDR3 has 17 residues. Germline CDR1 and CDR2: ENHRY and SYGVKD. Trimming took 8 bases from V and 6 from J, leaving 23 bases between them. The CDR3 loop reads CAIPASRQGDVNSPLHF. The CDR3, as DNA: TGTGCCATCCCAGCCTCCAGGCAAGGGGATGTTAATTCACCCCTCCACTTT.

This clone was observed a single time. This chain uses TRBV2 with TRBJ1-2; D is possibly TRBD1 (6 bases). The germline CDR1 and CDR2 sequences are SNHLY and FYNNEI. V was trimmed by 3 bases and J by 7 bases, leaving 12 bases between them. This CDR3 is built from 13 residues. DNA for the CDR3: TGTGCCAGCAGTGAGAGGACAGCCACTGGCTACACCTTC. Translation: CASSERTATGYTF.

The chain combines TRBV4-3 with TRBJ1-5; the D gene is possibly TRBD1 (6 bases). CDR3 length: 14 residues. CDR1 and CDR2 (germline): LGHNA, YSLEER. Trimming cost V 0 bases and J 7 bases, with 10 bases left between them. The chain's CDR3 is CASSQDRGHQPQHF. CDR3 nucleotide sequence: TGCGCCAGCAGCCAAGACAGGGGTCACCAGCCCCAGCATTTT.

The chain combines TRBV6-2 or TRBV6-3 with TRBJ1-6, with 9 bases fitting TRBD1. The J segment lost 8 bases and the V segment lost 4 bases, leaving 9 bases of the junction unmatched. The CDR3 has 16 residues. Germline V gene lookup returns CDR1 MNHEY and CDR2 SVGEGT. This CDR3 is CASSFPPRDRDSPLHF. The DNA for the CDR3 is TGTGCCAGCAGTTTTCCCCCCCGGGACAGGGATTCACCCCTCCACTTT.

The chain carries TRBV6-5 and TRBJ1-2; weak D call: TRBD1 (6 bases). The germline gives CDR1 MNHEY, CDR2 SVGAGI. Trimming left V 10 bases short and J 7 bases short, with 22 bases between. CDR3 length: 14 amino acids. The CDR3 DNA is TGTGCCACCCAACCAACAACAGGGATGGTTGGCTACACCTTC. Its translation: CATQPTTGMVGYTF.

The chain has TRBV30 and TRBJ2-7, with TRBD1 matching 7 bases. Germline lookup yields CDR1 GTSNPN and CDR2 SVGIG (reference sequence). CDR3 size: 14 residues. J was trimmed by 2 bases and V by 0 bases; bases with no gene match: 4. The CDR3 nucleotides read TGTGCCTGGAGTGTACCGGGACAGCCCTACGAGCAGTACTTC. The encoded protein is CAWSVPGQPYEQYF.

J is TRBJ1-6 and V is TRBV4-2; D possibly corresponds to TRBD1 (6 bases). Trimming removed 0 bases from V and 9 bases from J, with 12 bases in between. Germline-derived CDR1 and CDR2 are LGHNA and YNFKEQ. This CDR3 spans 15 amino acids. The CDR3 loop is CASSQDGARGSPLHF. CDR3 in DNA: TGTGCCAGCAGCCAAGATGGGGCCAGGGGTTCACCCCTCCACTTT.

This clone was detected once. V is TRBV19 and J is TRBJ1-2; TRBD1 aligns across 7 bases. J gave up 10 bases and V 5 bases, and 7 bases lay outside the gene matches. The CDR3 runs 12 residues. Per germline, CDR1 LNHDA and CDR2 SQIVND (reference sequence). Written as DNA, the CDR3 is TGTGCCAGTAGTTCGTTAGACAGGGACTACACCTTC. Encoded protein: CASSSLDRDYTF.

The chain recombines TRBV24-1 with TRBJ2-1, with 7 bases matching TRBD1. V was clipped by 4 bases and J by 3 bases; unmatched bases: 11. The CDR3 sequence is 17 residues long. CDR1 and CDR2 from the germline V gene are KGHDR and SFDVKD. This CDR3 reads CATSETRQGEGYNEQFF. The CDR3 bases are TGTGCCACCAGTGAAACACGACAGGGAGAGGGCTACAATGAGCAGTTCTTC.

The chain couples TRBV19 to TRBJ1-1, with D maybe TRBD1 (6 bases). The CDR3 is 14 residues long. CDR1 is LNHDA, CDR2 SQIVND, per germline (reference sequence). The V end was cut by 8 bases, the J end by 0 bases, with 13 bases between. CDR3 residues: CASHRTAMNTEAFF. The DNA of the CDR3 is TGTGCCAGTCACAGGACAGCCATGAACACTGAAGCTTTCTTT.

J is TRBJ2-2 and V is TRBV6-6; 10 positions match TRBD2. Trimming removed 6 bases from V and 7 bases from J; junction bases left unmatched: 5. There are 14 residues in the CDR3. Germline-derived CDR1 and CDR2 are MNHNY and SVGAGI (reference sequence). The chain's CDR3 is CASRSTSGDGELFF. Here the CDR3 DNA reads TGTGCCAGCAGATCCACTAGCGGGGACGGGGAGCTGTTTTTT.

The V and J genes are TRBV4-2 and TRBJ1-6; the match to TRBD1 covers 7 bases. From germline, CDR1 is LGHNA and CDR2 YNFKEQ. J was trimmed by 0 bases and V by 4 bases; bases with no gene match: 18. The CDR3 runs to 21 residues. The CDR3 sequence: CASSPSPDRAISSSYNSPLHF. The CDR3 DNA sequence: TGTGCCAGCAGCCCGAGCCCTGACAGGGCGATCTCCAGCTCCTATAATTCACCCCTCCACTTT.